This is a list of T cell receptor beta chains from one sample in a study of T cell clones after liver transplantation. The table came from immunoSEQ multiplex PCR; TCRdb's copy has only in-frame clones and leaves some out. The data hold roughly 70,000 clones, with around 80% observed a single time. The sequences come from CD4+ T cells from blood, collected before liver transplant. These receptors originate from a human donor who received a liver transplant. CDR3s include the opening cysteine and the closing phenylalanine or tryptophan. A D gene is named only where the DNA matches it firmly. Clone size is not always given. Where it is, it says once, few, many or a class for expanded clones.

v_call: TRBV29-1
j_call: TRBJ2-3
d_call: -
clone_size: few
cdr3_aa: CSGTIGVGTDTQYF
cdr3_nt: TGCAGCGGGACTATTGGAGTAGGCACAGATACGCAGTATTTT

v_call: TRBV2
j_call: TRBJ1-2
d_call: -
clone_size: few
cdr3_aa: CASAPDSIYGYTF
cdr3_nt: TGTGCCAGCGCACCAGACAGCATCTATGGCTACACCTTC

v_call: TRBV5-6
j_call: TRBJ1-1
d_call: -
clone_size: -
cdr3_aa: CASSLVRANLNTEAFF
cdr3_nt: TGTGCCAGCAGCTTGGTAAGGGCTAATCTGAACACTGAAGCTTTCTTT

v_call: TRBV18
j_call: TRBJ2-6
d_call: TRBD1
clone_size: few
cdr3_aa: CASSPGQGSNSGANVLTF
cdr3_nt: TGTGCCAGCTCACCCGGACAGGGATCCAACTCTGGGGCCAACGTCCTGACTTTC

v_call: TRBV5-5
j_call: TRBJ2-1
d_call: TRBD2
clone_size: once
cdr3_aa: CASSLVPGTSGRLGNEQFF
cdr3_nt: TGTGCCAGCAGCTTGGTGCCCGGGACTAGCGGGAGGTTGGGCAATGAGCAGTTCTTC

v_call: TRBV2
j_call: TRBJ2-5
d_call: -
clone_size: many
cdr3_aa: CASSEESYQETQYF
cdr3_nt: TGTGCCAGCAGTGAGGAGAGCTACCAAGAGACCCAGTACTTC

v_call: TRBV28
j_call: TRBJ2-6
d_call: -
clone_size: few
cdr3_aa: CASSFRASGANVLTF
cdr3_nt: TGTGCCAGCAGTTTCAGAGCCTCTGGGGCCAACGTCCTGACTTTC

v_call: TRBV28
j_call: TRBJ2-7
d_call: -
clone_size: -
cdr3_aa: CASKSYGEPSYEQYF
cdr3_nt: TGTGCCAGCAAAAGCTATGGGGAACCTTCCTACGAGCAGTACTTC

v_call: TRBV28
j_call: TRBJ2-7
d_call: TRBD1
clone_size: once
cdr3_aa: CASSPPGQGAYEQYF
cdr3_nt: TGTGCCAGCAGTCCCCCAGGACAGGGAGCCTACGAGCAGTACTTC

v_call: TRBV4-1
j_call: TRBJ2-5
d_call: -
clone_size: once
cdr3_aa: CASSQGAAGGETQYF
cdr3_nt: TGCGCCAGCAGCCAAGGGGCAGCGGGCGGGGAGACCCAGTACTTC

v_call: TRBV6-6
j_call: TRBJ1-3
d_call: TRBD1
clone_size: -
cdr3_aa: CASSSQGVSGNTIYF
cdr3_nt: TGTGCCAGCAGTTCCCAGGGGGTTAGTGGAAACACCATATATTTT

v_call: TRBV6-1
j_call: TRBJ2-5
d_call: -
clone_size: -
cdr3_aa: CASGETQYF
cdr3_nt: TGTGCCAGCGGAGAGACCCAGTACTTC

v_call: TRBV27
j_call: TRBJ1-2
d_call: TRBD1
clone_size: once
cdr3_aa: CASSFGGRGLSNYGYTF
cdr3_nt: TGTGCCAGCAGTTTCGGTGGCAGGGGGCTATCTAACTATGGCTACACCTTC

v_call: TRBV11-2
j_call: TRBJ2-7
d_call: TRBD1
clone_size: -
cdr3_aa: CASSSLSGDRGHEQYF
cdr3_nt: TGTGCCAGCAGCTCACTAAGTGGGGACAGGGGCCACGAGCAGTACTTC

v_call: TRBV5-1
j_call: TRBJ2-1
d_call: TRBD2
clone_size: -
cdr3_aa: CASSLGTSGRGNEQFF
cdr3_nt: TGCGCCAGCAGCTTGGGGACTAGCGGGAGAGGAAATGAGCAGTTCTTC

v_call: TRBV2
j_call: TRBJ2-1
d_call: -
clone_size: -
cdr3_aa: CATVQDSYNEQFF
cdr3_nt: TGTGCCACTGTCCAGGACAGTTACAATGAGCAGTTCTTC

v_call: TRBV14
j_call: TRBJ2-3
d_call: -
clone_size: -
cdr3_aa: CASSQDIRFRSDTQYF
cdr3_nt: TGTGCCAGCAGCCAAGATATTAGGTTTCGGAGTGATACGCAGTATTTT

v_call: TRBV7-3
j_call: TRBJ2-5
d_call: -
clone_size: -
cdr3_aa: CASSLMMKTQYF
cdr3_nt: TGTGCCAGCAGCTTAATGATGAAGACCCAGTACTTC

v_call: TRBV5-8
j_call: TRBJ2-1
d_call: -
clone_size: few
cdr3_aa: CASSLKGFVRFF
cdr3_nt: TGTGCCAGCAGCTTGAAAGGATTCGTCCGGTTCTTC

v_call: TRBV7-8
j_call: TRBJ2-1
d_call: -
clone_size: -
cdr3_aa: CASSLALNNEQFF
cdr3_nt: TGTGCCAGCAGCTTAGCACTTAACAATGAGCAGTTCTTC

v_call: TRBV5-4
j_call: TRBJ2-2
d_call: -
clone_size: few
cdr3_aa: CASSLHQGMTGELFF
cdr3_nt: TGTGCCAGCAGCTTGCACCAGGGGATGACCGGGGAGCTGTTTTTT

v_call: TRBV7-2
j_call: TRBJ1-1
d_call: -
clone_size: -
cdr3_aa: CASSLGTWNTEAFF
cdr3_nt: TGTGCCAGCAGCTTAGGCACCTGGAACACTGAAGCTTTCTTT

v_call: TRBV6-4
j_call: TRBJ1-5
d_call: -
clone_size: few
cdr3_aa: CASSGTPGQPQHF
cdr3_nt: TGTGCCAGCAGTGGCACCCCAGGGCAGCCCCAGCATTTT

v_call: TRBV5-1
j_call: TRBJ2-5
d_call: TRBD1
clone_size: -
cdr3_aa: CASRPHGQGYQETQYF
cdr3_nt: TGCGCCAGCCGCCCCCACGGACAGGGGTACCAAGAGACCCAGTACTTC

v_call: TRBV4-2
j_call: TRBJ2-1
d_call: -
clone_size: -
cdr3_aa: CASSRDETRISYNEQFF
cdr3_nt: TGTGCCAGCAGCCGGGATGAGACTAGAATCTCCTACAATGAGCAGTTCTTC

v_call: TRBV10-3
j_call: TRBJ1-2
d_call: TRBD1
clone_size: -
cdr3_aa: CAISADRDYGYTF
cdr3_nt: TGTGCCATCAGTGCCGACAGGGACTATGGCTACACCTTC